These 25 T cell receptor beta chains came from one sample sequenced in a study of a mutant IDH1 vaccine in newly diagnosed glioma. Some clones are missing from TCRdb's copy, which holds only in-frame ones; the method was immunoSEQ multiplex PCR. The sample lists approximately 66,000 clones, approximately 84% occurring once. Stated time point: week 23, last vaccination. It was 300 ug of mutant IDH1 20-mer peptide that made up each vaccine dose, given with topical imiquimod. No antigen is known for these receptors. The source was PBMCs, collected from a glioma patient whose treatment included an IDH1 peptide vaccine. Source of these receptors: a man aged 18 to 30 with glioma.

This clone was detected only a few times. The CDR3 DNA reads as TGTGCCAGCAGCTTTTCTTCAGGGTACTATGGCTACACCTTC. Amino acid sequence: CASSFSSGYYGYTF. The genes are TRBV7-9 and TRBJ1-2, with D possibly TRBD1 on 5 matching bases. Germline values: CDR1 SEHNR, CDR2 FQNEAQ (reference sequence). V was clipped by 3 bases and J by 3 bases, with 11 bases between them. The CDR3 has 14 residues.

Remarks on this clone: At one end, the junction sequence differs from germline, possibly due to a read error. The V gene is TRBV7-7, the J gene TRBJ1-1; a possible D gene is TRBD1 (6 bases). This CDR3 has 13 amino acids. The germline CDR1 and CDR2 sequences are SSHAT and FNYEAQ (reference sequence). The CDR3 DNA sequence: TGTGCTAGCAGCTTAGACAGGTACACTGAAGCTTTCTTT. This translates into CASSLDRYTEAFF.

The chain joins TRBV30 to TRBJ2-7, with 10 bases identical to TRBD1. J lost 4 bases, V lost 1 base, and 4 bases had no gene match. CDR1 is GTSNPN, CDR2 SVGIG, per germline (reference sequence). The CDR3 extends over 14 amino acids. CDR3 amino acids: CAWSGDRGFYEQYF. CDR3 sequence (DNA): TGTGCCTGGAGTGGGGACAGGGGTTTTTACGAGCAGTACTTC.

CDR3 protein: CASGPSIREVGETQYF. For the CDR3, the DNA is TGTGCTAGTGGCCCGTCCATCAGGGAGGTAGGGGAGACCCAGTACTTC. This chain joins TRBV12-5 and TRBJ2-5, with D tentatively TRBD2 (6 bases). Trimming took off 6 bases at V and 5 bases at J, with 22 bases between the two ends. This CDR3 contains 16 residues. Germline-derived CDR1 and CDR2 are LGHNT and FRNRAP.

This clone showed up just once. The chain employs TRBV19 and TRBJ2-6; 10 positions agree with TRBD1. The V and J ends lost 10 bases and 3 bases, in that order; junction bases with no gene match: 12. In germline, CDR1 is LNHDA, CDR2 SQIVND (reference sequence). This CDR3 spans 17 amino acids. The CDR3 protein is CATRRGQGRGGANVLTF. CDR3 DNA: TGTGCCACCAGGAGGGGACAGGGGAGAGGTGGGGCCAACGTCCTGACTTTC.

This clone was found a few times. The chain employs TRBV5-6 and TRBJ1-1, with D perhaps matching TRBD1 (5 bases). CDR1 and CDR2 from the germline V gene are SGHDT and YYEEEE. The CDR3 extends over 14 amino acids. V was pared by 2 bases and J by 1 base, with 9 bases between. The CDR3 reads CASSLSDRNTEAFF. CDR3 nucleotides: TGTGCCAGCAGCTTAAGCGACAGGAACACTGAAGCTTTCTTT.

This clone has just a few counts. V gene TRBV7-9 combines with J gene TRBJ2-5; D might be TRBD1 (6 bases). The length of the CDR3 is 12 residues. CDR1 is SEHNR, CDR2 FQNEAQ, per germline (reference sequence). Trimming shortened V by 5 bases and J by 5 bases, and 9 bases separated the two germline ends. The CDR3 here is CASSAQGETQYF. CDR3 bases: TGTGCCAGCAGCGCTCAGGGGGAGACCCAGTACTTC. Drawing the rest from reference TRBV7-9 and TRBJ2-5, the complete variable domain is DTGVSQNPRHKITKRGQNVTFRCDPISEHNRLYWYRQTLGQGPEFLTYFQNEAQLEKSRLLSDRFSAERPKGSFSTLEIQRTEQGDSAMYLCASSAQGETQYFGPGTRLLVL.

In this sample, this clone turned up a few times. CDR3 DNA sequence: TGTGCCAGCAGCCGCAACGGACAGGGTAGAGATGAGCAGTTCTTC. Its translation is CASSRNGQGRDEQFF. The V gene is TRBV7-3, the J gene TRBJ2-1; 8 bases match TRBD1. CDR1 and CDR2 from the germline V gene are SGHTA and FQGTGA. Unmatched junction bases numbered 11, after V lost 5 bases and J lost 8 bases. The CDR3 is 15 amino acids.

V gene TRBV30 combines with J gene TRBJ1-5; unclear D gene. CDR3 length: 13 residues. Trimming pared 0 bases from V and 5 bases from J, leaving 8 bases between. Looked up from germline, CDR1 is GTSNPN and CDR2 is SVGIG (reference sequence). The CDR3 coding sequence is TGTGCCTGGAGTGTACAAGACGATCAGCCCCAGCATTTT. Translation gives CAWSVQDDQPQHF.

This sequence joins TRBV19 and TRBJ2-5; 9 bases are shared with TRBD2. The CDR3 runs 16 residues. CDR1 and CDR2 from the germline V gene are LNHDA and SQIVND (reference sequence). The V gene end was trimmed by 5 bases and the J gene end by 7 bases; junction bases not matched to a gene: 14. The CDR3 is CASSDYRGGGYGTQYF. DNA for the CDR3: TGTGCCAGTAGTGACTACCGCGGGGGGGGGTACGGGACCCAGTACTTC.

This chain uses TRBV7-2 with TRBJ1-1; TRBD1 is a possible D gene (6 bases). CDR3 length equals 13 residues. Germline V gene sequence: CDR1 SGHTA, CDR2 FQGNSA. Trimming removed 1 base from V and 12 bases from J, with 15 bases in between. The CDR3 DNA sequence: TGTGCCAGCAGCTTAGGACAGGATTTTTCCCCTTTCTTT. Its translation is CASSLGQDFSPFF.

This clone was observed once. V is TRBV6-5 and J is TRBJ1-2; no definite D call. The V end lost 2 bases, the J end lost 5 bases, and 12 bases lay between the germline ends. CDR3 size: 14 residues. Germline V gene lookup returns CDR1 MNHEY and CDR2 SVGAGI. CDR3 nucleotide sequence: TGTGCCAGCAGTTACACATCCCCAGAATATGGCTACACCTTC. This codes for CASSYTSPEYGYTF.

This chain uses TRBV7-2 with TRBJ2-1; D is unclear. CDR3 length equals 13 residues. Germline V gene lookup returns CDR1 SGHTA and CDR2 FQGNSA. Trimming took off 3 bases at V and 2 bases at J, with 5 bases between the two ends. In DNA form, the CDR3 reads TGTGCCAGCAGCTTTCACGCCTACAATGAGCAGTTCTTC. This encodes CASSFHAYNEQFF.

This chain joins TRBV7-9 and TRBJ2-5; D might be TRBD2 (5 bases). The germline V and J ends were trimmed by 5 bases and 4 bases, with 14 bases remaining between them. The CDR3 spans 14 residues. Germline lookup yields CDR1 SEHNR and CDR2 FQNEAQ (reference sequence). The CDR3 loop reads CASSGVAWGETQYF. The CDR3 DNA reads TGTGCCAGCAGCGGGGTAGCGTGGGGAGAGACCCAGTACTTC.

The rearrangement uses TRBV2 and TRBJ2-7; 10 bases align to TRBD1. The CDR3 runs to 14 residues. The ends lost 6 bases at V and 6 bases at J; junction bases unmatched: 8. Germline V gene sequence: CDR1 SNHLY, CDR2 FYNNEI. The CDR3 sequence: CASRFRDRGGEQYF. CDR3 nucleotides: TGTGCCAGCAGGTTCCGGGACAGGGGCGGCGAGCAGTACTTC.

The chain combines TRBV19 with TRBJ2-7, with TRBD1 identical over 7 bases. In germline, CDR1 is LNHDA, CDR2 SQIVND (reference sequence). J was trimmed by 6 bases and V by 4 bases; bases with no gene match: 9. CDR3 length: 14 amino acids. CDR3 bases: TGTGCCAGTAGTAGACGACAGGGAGTAACCGAGCAGTACTTC. It encodes CASSRRQGVTEQYF.

The chain uses TRBV13 and TRBJ2-7; 9 nucleotides line up with TRBD1. The CDR3 consists of 14 residues. The germline V gene encodes CDR1 PRHDT and CDR2 FYEKMQ (reference sequence). Trimming removed 0 bases from V and 4 bases from J; junction bases left unmatched: 1. For the CDR3, the DNA is TGTGCCAGCAGCTTAGGACAGGGGGCATACGAGCAGTACTTC. Residues: CASSLGQGAYEQYF.

The chain carries TRBV4-3 and TRBJ2-1, with 11 nucleotides matching TRBD2. With V trimmed by 5 bases and J by 2 bases, 5 bases remained unmatched. This CDR3 spans 16 amino acids. In germline, CDR1 is LGHNA, CDR2 YSLEER. CDR3 protein: CASSFVAGGPYNEQFF. In nucleotides, the CDR3 is TGCGCCAGCAGCTTCGTAGCGGGAGGGCCCTACAATGAGCAGTTCTTC.

This chain connects TRBV30 to TRBJ2-2, with 8 bases that match TRBD2. CDR1 is GTSNPN, CDR2 SVGIG, per germline (reference sequence). V dropped 2 bases and J dropped 7; count of bases not matched to a gene: 9. The CDR3 has 15 amino acids. The chain's CDR3 is CAWSKRGGRDGELFF. As DNA, the CDR3 is TGTGCCTGGAGTAAACGGGGGGGGCGCGACGGGGAGCTGTTTTTT.

The chain uses TRBV13 and TRBJ2-5; the match to TRBD1 covers 9 bases. Germline loops: CDR1 PRHDT, CDR2 FYEKMQ (reference sequence). The V and J ends lost 6 bases and 0 bases, in that order; junction bases with no gene match: 8. The length of the CDR3 is 16 residues. The chain's CDR3 is CASSQPGQGNQETQYF. CDR3 DNA sequence: TGTGCCAGCAGTCAACCGGGACAGGGAAACCAAGAGACCCAGTACTTC.

This sequence joins TRBV4-2 and TRBJ2-6; TRBD1 is a possible D gene (5 bases). The CDR3 runs 17 residues. The V and J ends lost 0 bases and 3 bases respectively, with 12 bases between them. Germline V CDR1 and CDR2: LGHNA, YNFKEQ. The CDR3 DNA follows: TGTGCCAGCAGCCAAGAATCCAAGGGGCTTGGGGCCAACGTCCTGACTTTC. It yields the protein CASSQESKGLGANVLTF.

This chain uses TRBV14 with TRBJ1-3; D possibly corresponds to TRBD1 (5 bases). The CDR3 runs 18 residues. V was clipped by 4 bases and J by 0 bases, with 19 bases between them. Germline assignment: CDR1 SGHDN and CDR2 FVKESK. CDR3 sequence (DNA): TGTGCCAGCAGCCCTTACTGGGGGGATGCCTACTCTGGAAACACCATATATTTT. This gives the protein CASSPYWGDAYSGNTIYF.

The CDR3 region has the DNA TGTGCCAGAAGCGCTTCAAGGGACAGTGGGGGGTATAGCAATCAGCCCCAGCATTTT. This codes for CARSASRDSGGYSNQPQHF. The J gene is TRBJ1-5, the V gene TRBV5-3, with 7 nucleotides matching TRBD1. TRBV5-3 qualifies as an ORF whose function is uncertain. The CDR3 is 19 residues long. J was trimmed by 0 bases and V by 4 bases; bases with no gene match: 16.

The V call is TRBV4-3, the J call TRBJ2-1; TRBD1 matches 8 bases. Unmatched junction bases numbered 4, after V lost 3 bases and J lost 0 bases. This CDR3 is built from 16 residues. Looked up from germline, CDR1 is LGHNA and CDR2 is YSLEER. The CDR3 reads CASSQVDRGSYNEQFF. CDR3 bases: TGCGCCAGCAGCCAGGTCGACAGGGGCTCCTACAATGAGCAGTTCTTC.

This chain links TRBV2 with TRBJ1-1; D gene uncertain. CDR1 is SNHLY, CDR2 FYNNEI, per germline. The V and J ends lost 3 bases and 1 base respectively, with 18 bases between them. CDR3 length: 17 amino acids. The CDR3 DNA is TGTGCCAGCAGTGATCGCTTTCCCAGTGAGGGGAACACTGAAGCTTTCTTT. It is translated as CASSDRFPSEGNTEAFF.